This TCR beta chain was obtained from a study of cytomegalovirus exposure and HLA in healthy donors. It was with 60 Vbeta and 13 Jbeta primers that the PCR ran. Libraries were prepared by immunoSEQ multiplex PCR; TCRdb keeps only in-frame clonotypes and omits some of them. Here the sample spans about 140,000 clones, around four fifths being singletons. This clone was seen a single time. Its antigen is currently unknown. The germline gene is not matched at one end of the junction; a read error may be the cause. Study results and caveats: In a later analysis, HLA-associated TCR beta chains were more clonally expanded than equally common others. Differences between HLA loci emerged in a later analysis of TCR association rates, with DRB1 most and HLA-C fewest. Researchers reported from a later analysis that most CMV-associated TCR beta chains appeared HLA-restricted.

All donors participated as healthy donors of bone marrow. This receptor was obtained from a man aged 25 to 45 in good health and CMV-seronegative. The sequencing sample was made of PBMCs.

Here the CDR3 DNA reads TGTACCAGCAGTTCCCTCCGGGGGGTTAGCAATCAGCCCCAGCATTTT. Translating gives CTSSSLRGVSNQPQHF. J is TRBJ1-5 and V is TRBV28; D is possibly TRBD1 (5 bases). The CDR3 sequence is 16 residues long. The germline gives CDR1 MDHEN, CDR2 SYDVKM.